A single sample is the source of the 8 T cell receptor beta chains below, sequenced in a study of cytomegalovirus exposure and HLA in healthy donors. Amplification used 60 Vbeta primers and 13 Jbeta primers. Data came from immunoSEQ multiplex PCR; TCRdb stores just in-frame clones and leaves some out. This sample has around 150,000 clones, with about 82% found just once. The sample was PBMCs. The source is a man aged 25-40 years in good health.

This sequence joins TRBV6-6 and TRBJ1-5; the match to TRBD1 covers 7 bases. The germline V gene has CDR1 MNHNY and CDR2 SVGAGI (reference sequence). This CDR3 region has 13 residues. V lost 5 bases, J lost 4 bases, and 2 bases stayed unmatched. The CDR3 is CASSQDRNQPQHF. The CDR3 nucleotides are TGTGCCAGCAGTCAGGACAGGAATCAGCCCCAGCATTTT.

The chain couples TRBV14 to TRBJ2-7; possible D gene TRBD1, 6 bases. CDR3 size: 14 residues. Germline assignment: CDR1 SGHDN and CDR2 FVKESK. V lost 4 bases, J lost 5 bases, and 15 bases lay in between. As DNA, the CDR3 is TGTGCCAGCAGCCCCACAGGGAAAGGGGACGAGCAGTACTTC. It encodes CASSPTGKGDEQYF.

V gene TRBV28 combines with J gene TRBJ2-4, with 8 bases aligning to TRBD1. V dropped 6 bases and J dropped 2; count of bases not matched to a gene: 3. The V gene's germline CDR1 is MDHEN and CDR2 SYDVKM. The CDR3 runs to 14 residues. In nucleotides, the CDR3 is TGTGCCAGCAGCCGACAGGGGACCAAAAACATTCAGTACTTC. Its protein product is CASSRQGTKNIQYF. Using reference TRBV28 and TRBJ2-4 for the parts outside the CDR3, the full variable domain is DVKVTQSSRYLVKRTGEKVFLECVQDMDHENMFWYRQDPGLGLRLIYFSYDVKMKEKGDIPEGYSVSREKKERFSLILESASTNQTSMYLCASSRQGTKNIQYFGAGTRLSVL.

The CDR3 loop reads CASSGPPGFGRELFF. The CDR3 bases are TGTGCCAGCAGCGGACCCCCAGGGTTTGGGAGGGAGCTGTTTTTT. The V and J genes are TRBV7-3 and TRBJ2-2; D is possibly TRBD1 (5 bases). Germline lookup yields CDR1 SGHTA and CDR2 FQGTGA. V lost 5 bases, J lost 9 bases, and 19 bases lay in between. This CDR3 is 15 amino acids long.

This chain links TRBV11-1 with TRBJ1-2, with no clear D. Trimming stripped 5 bases from V and 0 bases from J, with 7 bases between. From germline, CDR1 is SGHAT and CDR2 FQDESV (reference sequence). This CDR3 is 13 amino acids long. The CDR3 spells CASSRGANYGYTF. The CDR3 coding sequence is TGTGCCAGCAGCCGCGGGGCTAACTATGGCTACACCTTC.

The chain carries TRBV11-3 and TRBJ2-3, with D perhaps TRBD2 (6 bases). This CDR3 contains 18 residues. V was clipped by 8 bases and J by 0 bases, with 24 bases between them. Germline lookup yields CDR1 SGHNT and CDR2 YENEEA. CDR3 sequence: CASPTGRTNPESTDTQYF. The CDR3 DNA is TGTGCCAGCCCCACAGGAAGGACTAATCCAGAAAGCACAGATACGCAGTATTTT.

This sequence joins TRBV4-3 and TRBJ2-7; D perhaps matches TRBD1 (5 bases). The CDR3 runs 14 residues. Germline lookup yields CDR1 LGHNA and CDR2 YSLEER. The V end was cut by 0 bases, the J end by 4 bases, with 10 bases between. In DNA, the CDR3 is TGCGCCAGCAGCCAAGATTACAGGTCGTACGAGCAGTACTTC. Encoded protein: CASSQDYRSYEQYF.

The rearrangement uses TRBV6-5 and TRBJ2-1; TRBD2 matches 9 bases. The germline gives CDR1 MNHEY, CDR2 SVGAGI. This CDR3 region has 13 residues. Trimming cost V 6 bases and J 4 bases; bases outside gene matches: 1. As DNA, the CDR3 is TGTGCCAGCAGGGCGGGAGGGTACAATGAGCAGTTCTTC. It yields the protein CASRAGGYNEQFF.